Included here is one TCR beta chain sequence, with context. Its antigen is currently unknown. This specimen belongs to a study of shared clonotypes between healthy human individuals. Study observations and caveats: Genetic and exposure-history diversity was limited by the few donors. Of the naive CD4 clonotypes, approximately 5% were shared across a handful of donors.

Replicate PCRs for sorted subsets used approximately 190 ng DNA; this equaled tens of thousands of T cell genomes. Profiled with immunoSEQ multiplex PCR; TCRdb holds only in-frame clones, not every one. The sample yields about 2.4 million clones, approximately 90% seen once. This CDR3 is 14 amino acids long. J lost 9 bases, V lost 1 base, and 6 bases had no gene match. Germline lookup yields CDR1 SGHAT and CDR2 FQNNGV. CD45RA-negative memory and CD45RA+ naive subsets were split from the CD4+ cells. The source material was naive CD4+ T cells sorted from blood. Indicated subset: CD45RA+ positively selected. The chain recombines TRBV11-2 with TRBJ2-5, with TRBD2 identical over 9 bases. This TCR was sampled from a man between 18 and 29 years old in good health. The CDR3: CASSLVLAGAAQYF. The CDR3 coding sequence is TGTGCCAGCAGCTTAGTACTAGCGGGCGCGGCCCAGTACTTC.